A single sample is the source of the 19 T cell receptor beta chains below, sequenced in a study of human T cells and chemical hapten exposure. Unique molecular identifiers were affixed to discrete cDNA molecules within the library. Via MiXCR, TCRdb re-called the reads, giving one row per CDR3 protein. The sample consists of 2,500 to 4,000 distinct CDR3 sequences, 49% of them appearing once. The authors' total RNA extraction used unfractionated whole blood. Sequencing was done on a sample of whole blood. These receptors were obtained from a human donor who had alopecia or was a healthy volunteer (not recorded which). Some clones in this sample may be carry-over from other donors' samples. This table probably holds off-target reads from a library built for another chain.

The chain combines TRBV7-9 with TRBJ2-4; D not certain. CDR3 length equals 16 residues. Germline CDR1 reads SEHNR; CDR2 reads FQNEAQ (reference sequence). V was clipped by 1 base and J by 2 bases, with 12 bases between them. The CDR3: CASSLGPAGSKNIQYF. In nucleotides, the CDR3 is TGTGCCAGCAGCTTAGGCCCAGCCGGGTCCAAAAACATTCAGTACTTC.

V usage is TRBV5-1 and J usage is TRBJ2-1, with no clear D. This CDR3 is built from 12 residues. The germline V and J ends were trimmed by 0 bases and 8 bases, with 6 bases remaining between them. The germline CDR1 and CDR2 sequences are SGHRS and YFSETQ. CDR3 sequence: CASSLAVDEQFF. The CDR3, as DNA: TGCGCCAGCAGCTTGGCCGTGGATGAGCAGTTCTTC.

The chain couples TRBV20-1 to TRBJ2-7, with D unclear. The CDR3 totals 14 residues. Per the germline V gene, CDR1 is DFQATT and CDR2 is SNEGSKA (reference sequence). Trimming removed 3 bases at V and 7 bases at J, with 19 bases between. The CDR3 protein is CSARVPAISGEQYF. The CDR3 DNA follows: TGCAGTGCTAGGGTCCCAGCGATAAGTGGAGAGCAGTACTTC.

This clonotype was detected a few times. The V call is TRBV27, the J call TRBJ2-1; TRBD1 matches 7 bases. CDR1 MNHEY and CDR2 SMNVEV come from the germline V gene (reference sequence). Trimming took 3 bases from V and 4 from J; bases not matched to a gene: 6. The CDR3 totals 15 residues. CDR3 bases: TGTGCCAGCAGTTTCCGACAGGGAGAATACAATGAGCAGTTCTTC. Amino acids: CASSFRQGEYNEQFF.

The chain is built from TRBV4-2 and TRBJ2-5; a weak D match, TRBD1 (5 bases). Germline V gene lookup returns CDR1 LGHNA and CDR2 YNFKEQ. There are 14 residues in the CDR3. V was clipped by 4 bases and J by 4 bases, with 13 bases between them. This chain's CDR3 is CASSPGQPPETQYF. DNA for the CDR3: TGTGCCAGCAGCCCCGGACAACCCCCAGAGACCCAGTACTTC.

This clonotype was seen a handful of times. The chain links TRBV12-3 or TRBV12-4 to TRBJ2-5; possible D gene TRBD1, 6 bases. This CDR3 has 16 residues. The V end was cut by 3 bases, the J end by 2 bases, with 16 bases between. The CDR3 nucleotides are TGTGCCAGCAGTTTGGGGGCAGGGGCAGGACAAGAGACCCAGTACTTC. Translated: CASSLGAGAGQETQYF.

This chain links TRBV11-2 with TRBJ2-2; D remains ambiguous. Germline V lookup: CDR1 SGHAT, CDR2 FQNNGV. The CDR3 contains 13 residues. The V and J ends lost 1 base and 5 bases respectively, with 5 bases between them. The CDR3 coding sequence is TGTGCCAGCAGCTTAGTTGAGACCGGGGAGCTGTTTTTT. It yields the protein CASSLVETGELFF. Drawing the rest from reference TRBV11-2 and TRBJ2-2, the complete variable domain is EAGVAQSPRYKIIEKRQSVAFWCNPISGHATLYWYQQILGQGPKLLIQFQNNGVVDDSQLPKDRFSAERLKGVDSTLKIQPAKLEDSAVYLCASSLVETGELFFGEGSRLTVL.

The V gene is TRBV29-1, the J gene TRBJ2-7, with 14 bases lining up with TRBD2. Germline trimming cut 6 bases from V and 6 bases from J; bases unmatched to any gene: 10. Germline-derived CDR1 and CDR2 are SQVTM and ANQGSEA. CDR3 size: 15 residues. The CDR3 nucleotides read TGCAGCGTAAGGACTAGCGGGAGGACTCGTTCCGAGCAGTACTTC. Translation gives CSVRTSGRTRSEQYF.

The chain recombines TRBV7-6 with TRBJ2-7; the match to TRBD1 covers 8 bases. There are 14 residues in the CDR3. Trimming took 2 bases from V and 5 from J; bases not matched to a gene: 5. Germline CDR1 reads SGHVS; CDR2 reads FNYEAQ. The CDR3 sequence: CASSLRTGPHEQYF. The DNA for the CDR3 is TGTGCCAGCAGCTTAAGGACAGGGCCCCACGAGCAGTACTTC.

The J gene is TRBJ2-7, the V gene TRBV20-1; 8 nucleotides line up with TRBD1. CDR3 length: 16 residues. Trimming took 0 bases from V and 2 from J; bases not matched to a gene: 9. The germline V gene has CDR1 DFQATT and CDR2 SNEGSKA (reference sequence). CDR3 nucleotide sequence: TGCAGTGCTAGAGATGTGCTTGGGACAGGTACCTACGAGCAGTACTTC. This gives the protein CSARDVLGTGTYEQYF.

The chain joins TRBV7-6 to TRBJ2-7; 8 bases fit TRBD1. The CDR3 loop spans 13 amino acids. Germline CDR1 SGHVS, CDR2 FNYEAQ. V was clipped by 5 bases and J by 6 bases; unmatched bases: 6. The CDR3 protein is CASSPQGAGEQYF. CDR3 coding DNA: TGTGCCAGCAGCCCGCAGGGGGCTGGCGAGCAGTACTTC.

This chain joins TRBV5-7 and TRBJ2-2, with D possibly matching TRBD2 (5 bases). TRBV5-7 is designated an ORF whose function remains uncertain. V was pared by 4 bases and J by 6 bases, with 16 bases between. The CDR3 length is 15 residues. This chain's CDR3 is CASSPTRVISGELFF. CDR3 sequence (DNA): TGTGCCAGCAGCCCCACGCGGGTAATTTCCGGGGAGCTGTTTTTT.

This clonotype is a singleton in its sample. At one end the junction does not follow the germline gene, possibly because of a read error. The chain employs TRBV20-1 and TRBJ2-7; D may correspond to TRBD1 or TRBD2 (5 bases each). This CDR3 has 10 residues. CDR1 and CDR2 (germline): DFQATT, SNEGSKA (reference sequence). The CDR3 spells CSASPPGPIF. The CDR3 bases are TGCAGTGCTAGCCCCCCGGGACCCATATTC.

The rearrangement uses TRBV18 and TRBJ2-5, with 8 bases that match TRBD2. V lost 0 bases to trimming and J lost 3 bases; unmatched junction nucleotides: 3. The CDR3 covers 15 residues. In germline, CDR1 is KGHSH, CDR2 LQKENI. In nucleotides, the CDR3 is TGTGCCAGCTCACCACCGGCACTAGCGGAAGAGACCCAGTACTTC. Its translation is CASSPPALAEETQYF.

The chain links TRBV11-2 to TRBJ2-3, with no clear D. V dropped 2 bases and J dropped 4 bases, with 4 bases sitting between them. CDR3 length: 12 amino acids. Germline V gene sequence: CDR1 SGHAT, CDR2 FQNNGV. Written as DNA, the CDR3 is TGTGCCAGCAGCTTAAGTTCAGATACGCAGTATTTT. Residues: CASSLSSDTQYF.

This clonotype has a handful of counts. CDR3 sequence: CSAPSPGGAPGANVLTF. The CDR3 nucleotides are TGCAGTGCTCCATCCCCAGGGGGCGCCCCGGGGGCCAACGTCCTGACTTTC. The V call is TRBV20-1, the J call TRBJ2-6; 8 bases fit TRBD1. The CDR3 has 17 amino acids. V gave up 5 bases and J gave up 4 bases; unmatched junction bases: 13. Germline-derived CDR1 and CDR2 are DFQATT and SNEGSKA (reference sequence).

The rearrangement links TRBV3-1 to TRBJ2-5; D not certain. This CDR3 contains 11 residues. With 1 base removed from V and 4 bases from J, the gap between germline ends came to 1 base. Germline V CDR1 and CDR2: LGHDT, YNNKEL (reference sequence). The CDR3 region is CASSQVETQYF. The CDR3 bases are TGTGCCAGCAGCCAAGTAGAGACCCAGTACTTC.

The rearrangement uses TRBV12-3 or TRBV12-4 and TRBJ2-2, with D unclear. This CDR3 has 11 amino acids. Trimming pared 4 bases from V and 8 bases from J, leaving 5 bases between. The CDR3 protein is CASSYRGELFF. CDR3 in DNA: TGTGCCAGCAGTTACCGGGGGGAGCTGTTTTTT.

This chain links TRBV6-6 with TRBJ2-7; TRBD1 aligns across 8 bases. Trimming took 6 bases from V and 7 from J; bases not matched to a gene: 17. This CDR3 region has 16 residues. The V gene's germline CDR1 is MNHNY and CDR2 SVGAGI (reference sequence). The CDR3 DNA sequence: TGTGCCAGCAGCCCCACCGGGGGACAGGTCATGGGTGAGCAGTACTTC. Its protein product is CASSPTGGQVMGEQYF.